The source of this T cell receptor beta chain is a study of blood T cell repertoires in COVID-19. Study summary: Both acute and convalescent COVID-19 samples were obtained from the United States, Italy and Spain.

Sequencing was performed with immunoSEQ multiplex PCR; in TCRdb, only in-frame clones are kept and a portion is missing. The profile shows 200,000 to 250,000 clones, roughly 85% of them singletons. This CDR3 region has 14 residues. Germline-derived CDR1 and CDR2 are KGHDR and SFDVKD. J gave up 6 bases and V 4 bases, and 5 bases lay outside the gene matches. The chain joins TRBV24-1 to TRBJ2-1; 7 bases align to TRBD1. The clonotype comes from a man aged 45-65 years with COVID-19, enrolled during active disease. The sample taken for sequencing was peripheral blood. CDR3 in DNA: TGTGCCACCAGTGACCCGACAGGGCCCAATGAGCAGTTCTTC. Protein product: CATSDPTGPNEQFF.